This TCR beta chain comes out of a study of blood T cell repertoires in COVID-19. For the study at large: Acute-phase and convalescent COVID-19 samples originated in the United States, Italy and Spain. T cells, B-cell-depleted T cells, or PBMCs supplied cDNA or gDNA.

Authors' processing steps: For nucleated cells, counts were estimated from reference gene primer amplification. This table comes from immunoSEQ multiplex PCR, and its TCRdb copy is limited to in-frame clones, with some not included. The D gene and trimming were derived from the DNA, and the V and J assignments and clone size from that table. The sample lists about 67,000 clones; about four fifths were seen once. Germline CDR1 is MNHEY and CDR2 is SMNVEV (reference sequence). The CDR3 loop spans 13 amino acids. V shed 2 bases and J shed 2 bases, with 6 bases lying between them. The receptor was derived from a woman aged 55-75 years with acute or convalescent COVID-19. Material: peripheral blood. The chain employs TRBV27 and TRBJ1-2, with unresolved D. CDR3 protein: CASSLSRNYGYTF. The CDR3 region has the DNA TGTGCCAGCAGTTTAAGCAGGAACTATGGCTACACCTTC.